The present T cell receptor (beta chain) was sequenced within a study of blood T cell repertoires in COVID-19. In the study overall: Collection of acute and convalescent COVID-19 samples took place in the United States, Italy and Spain. The cDNA or gDNA used as material had been derived from T cells, B-cell-depleted T cells, or PBMCs.

Categorization into cohorts depended on clinical history that participants reported. Source study methods: Reference gene primer amplification yielded estimated nucleated cell counts. TCRdb's table, derived via immunoSEQ multiplex PCR, lists solely in-frame clones and lacks some. Clone size and V and J calls were adopted from that table, with D and trimming inferred from the DNA. The sample consists of 450,000 to 500,000 clones, about nine tenths of them appearing once. The V gene's germline CDR1 is SNHLY and CDR2 FYNNEI. V was cut by 6 bases and J by 8 bases, with 10 bases left in between. The CDR3 covers 12 residues.

Sample: PBMCs or T cells enriched from blood (not recorded which). The rearrangement links TRBV2 to TRBJ2-2, with TRBD1 as a possible D gene (6 bases). This TCR derives from a woman between 18 and 29 years old who had recovered from COVID-19. CDR3 sequence: CASSVTGGELFF. The DNA for the CDR3 is TGTGCCAGCAGCGTTACAGGGGGGGAGCTGTTTTTT.